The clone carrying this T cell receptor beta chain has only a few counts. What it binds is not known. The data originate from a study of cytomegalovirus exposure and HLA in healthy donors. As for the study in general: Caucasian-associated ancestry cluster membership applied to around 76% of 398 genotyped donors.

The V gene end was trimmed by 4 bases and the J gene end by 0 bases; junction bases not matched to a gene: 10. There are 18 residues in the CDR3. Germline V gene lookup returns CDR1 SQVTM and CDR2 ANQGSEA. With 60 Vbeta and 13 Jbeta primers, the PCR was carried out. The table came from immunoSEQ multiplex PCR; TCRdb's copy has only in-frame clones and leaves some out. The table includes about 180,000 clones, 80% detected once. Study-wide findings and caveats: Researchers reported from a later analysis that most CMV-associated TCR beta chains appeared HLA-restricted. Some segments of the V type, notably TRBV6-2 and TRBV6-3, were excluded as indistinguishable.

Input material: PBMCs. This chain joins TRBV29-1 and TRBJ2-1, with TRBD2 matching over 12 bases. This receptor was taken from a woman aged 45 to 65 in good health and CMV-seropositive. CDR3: CSVVGLAGGVSSYNEQFF. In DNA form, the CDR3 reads TGCAGCGTTGTTGGGCTAGCGGGGGGGGTTAGCTCCTACAATGAGCAGTTCTTC.